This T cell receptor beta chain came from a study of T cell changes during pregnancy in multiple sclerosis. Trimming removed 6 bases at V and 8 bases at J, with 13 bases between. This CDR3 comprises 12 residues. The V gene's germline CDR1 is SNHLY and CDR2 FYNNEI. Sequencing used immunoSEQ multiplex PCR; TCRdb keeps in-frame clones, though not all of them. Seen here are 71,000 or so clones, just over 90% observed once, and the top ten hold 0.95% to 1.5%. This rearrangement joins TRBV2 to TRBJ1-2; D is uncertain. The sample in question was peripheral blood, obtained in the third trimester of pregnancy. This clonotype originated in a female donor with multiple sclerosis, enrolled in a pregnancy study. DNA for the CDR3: TGTGCCAGCAGGGTGGAGAGTGAGGGCTACACCTTC. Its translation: CASRVESEGYTF.